This T cell receptor (beta chain) was captured by sequencing in a study of shared clonotypes between healthy human individuals. Study background: Aged 18 to 49, the donors were a couple of women and a few men.

Concerning this clone: Its antigen remains unknown.

CDR1 is SNHLY and CDR2 is FYNNEI in the germline V gene. CDR3 length: 16 residues. The ends lost 0 bases at V and 5 bases at J; junction bases unmatched: 8. Over several immunoSEQ plates, each subset's genomic DNA was distributed in even portions. Using immunoSEQ multiplex PCR, the repertoire was profiled, and TCRdb retains in-frame clones only, with some absent. The profile covers about 2.4 million clones, with roughly 92% appearing a single time and over 0.12% taken by the ten largest. Notes on the study in general: Generation probability values for non-shared clonotypes were lower than those for clonotypes shared by all four donors.

The material sequenced was naive CD4+ T cells sorted from blood. Specified subset: CD45RA+ positively selected. This receptor was taken from a man in his late teens or twenties in good health. This sequence joins TRBV2 and TRBJ2-5; 8 nucleotides agree with TRBD2. This CDR3 is CASSEALLAGGETQYF. DNA of the CDR3: TGTGCCAGCAGTGAAGCGCTTCTGGCGGGGGGCGAGACCCAGTACTTC.